This TCR beta chain was sequenced for a study of cytomegalovirus exposure and HLA in healthy donors. Germline CDR1 and CDR2: SNHLY and FYNNEI. The V end lost 4 bases, the J end lost 3 bases, and 15 bases lay between the germline ends. This CDR3 is built from 15 residues. With 60 Vbeta and 13 Jbeta primers, the PCR was carried out. The protocol was immunoSEQ multiplex PCR, while the TCRdb copy is restricted to in-frame clones and leaves out a portion. Of 85,000 to 130,000 clones listed, 82% are singletons. The sample taken for sequencing was PBMCs. V usage is TRBV2 and J usage is TRBJ1-2; tentatively, D is TRBD1 (6 bases). This sequence was found in a man aged 50 to 60 in good health and CMV-seronegative. The CDR3 region is CASSAVQGLYYGYTF. CDR3 nucleotides: TGTGCCAGCAGTGCGGTCCAGGGGCTTTACTATGGCTACACCTTC.